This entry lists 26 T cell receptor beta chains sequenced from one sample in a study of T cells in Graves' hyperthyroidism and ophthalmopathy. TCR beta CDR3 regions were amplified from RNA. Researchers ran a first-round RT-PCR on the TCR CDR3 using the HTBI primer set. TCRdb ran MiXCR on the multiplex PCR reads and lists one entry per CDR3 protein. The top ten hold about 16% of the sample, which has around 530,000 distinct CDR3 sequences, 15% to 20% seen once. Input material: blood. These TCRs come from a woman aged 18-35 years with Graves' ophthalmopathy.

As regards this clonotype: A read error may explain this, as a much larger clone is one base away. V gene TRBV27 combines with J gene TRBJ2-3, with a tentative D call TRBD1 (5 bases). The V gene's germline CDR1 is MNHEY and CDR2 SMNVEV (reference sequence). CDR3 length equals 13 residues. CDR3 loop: CASIQRGADTPYF. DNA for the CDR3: TGTGCCAGTATCCAGCGTGGGGCGGATACGCCGTATTTT.

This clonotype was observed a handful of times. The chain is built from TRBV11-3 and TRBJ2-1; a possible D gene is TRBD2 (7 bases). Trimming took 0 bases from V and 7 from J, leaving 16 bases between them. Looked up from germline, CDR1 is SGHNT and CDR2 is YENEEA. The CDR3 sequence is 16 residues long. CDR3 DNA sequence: TGTGCCAGCAGCTTAGATGGGGGGGCGTTAAGTAATGAGCAGTTCTTC. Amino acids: CASSLDGGALSNEQFF.

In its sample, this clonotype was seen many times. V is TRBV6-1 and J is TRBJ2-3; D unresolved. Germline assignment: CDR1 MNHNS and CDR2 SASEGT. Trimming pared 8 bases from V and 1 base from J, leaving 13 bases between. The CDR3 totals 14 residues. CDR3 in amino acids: CASGSTQGTDTQYF. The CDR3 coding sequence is TGTGCCAGCGGCAGTACCCAGGGCACAGATACGCAGTATTTT.

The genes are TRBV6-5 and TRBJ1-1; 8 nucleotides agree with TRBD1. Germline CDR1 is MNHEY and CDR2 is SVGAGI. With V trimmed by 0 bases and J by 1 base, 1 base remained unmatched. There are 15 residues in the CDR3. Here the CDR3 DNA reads TGTGCCAGCAGTTACTCTGGGACAGGGAACACTGAAGCTTTCTTT. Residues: CASSYSGTGNTEAFF.

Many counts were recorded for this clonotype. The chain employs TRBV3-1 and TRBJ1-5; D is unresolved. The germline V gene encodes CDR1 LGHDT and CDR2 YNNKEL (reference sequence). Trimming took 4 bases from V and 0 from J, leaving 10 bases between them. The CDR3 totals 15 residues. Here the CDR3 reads CASSPARDSNQPQHF. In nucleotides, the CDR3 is TGTGCCAGCAGCCCCGCACGGGATAGCAATCAGCCCCAGCATTTT.

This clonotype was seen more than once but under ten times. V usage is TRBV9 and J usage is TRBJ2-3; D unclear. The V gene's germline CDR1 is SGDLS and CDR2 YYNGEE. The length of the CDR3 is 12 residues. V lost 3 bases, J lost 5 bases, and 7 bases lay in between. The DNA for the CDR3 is TGTGCCAGCAGCGCCAATGAAGATACGCAGTATTTT. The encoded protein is CASSANEDTQYF.

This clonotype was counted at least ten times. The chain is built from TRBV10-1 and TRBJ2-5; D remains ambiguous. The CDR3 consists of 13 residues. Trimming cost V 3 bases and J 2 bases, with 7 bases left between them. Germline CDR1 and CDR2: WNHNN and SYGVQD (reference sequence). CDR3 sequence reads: CASSDPEQETQYF. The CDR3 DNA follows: TGCGCCAGCAGTGATCCAGAACAAGAGACCCAGTACTTC.

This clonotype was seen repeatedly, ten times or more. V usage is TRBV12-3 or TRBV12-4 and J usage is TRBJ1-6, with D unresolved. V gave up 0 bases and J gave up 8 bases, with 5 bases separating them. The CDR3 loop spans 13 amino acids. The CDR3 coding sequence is TGTGCCAGCAGTTTAGCAGAAGATTCACCCCTCCACTTT. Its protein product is CASSLAEDSPLHF.

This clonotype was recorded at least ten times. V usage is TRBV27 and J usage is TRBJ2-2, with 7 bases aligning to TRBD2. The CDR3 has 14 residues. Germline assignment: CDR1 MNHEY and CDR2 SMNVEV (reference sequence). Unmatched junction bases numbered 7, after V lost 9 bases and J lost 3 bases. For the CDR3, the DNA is TGTGCCAGGGGGGGAGGGTTGGACACCGGGGAGCTGTTTTTT. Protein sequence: CARGGGLDTGELFF.

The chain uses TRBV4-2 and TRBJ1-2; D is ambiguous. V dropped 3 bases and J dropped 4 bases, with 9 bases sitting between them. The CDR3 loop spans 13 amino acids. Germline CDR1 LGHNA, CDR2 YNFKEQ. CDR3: CASSHTGTYGYTF. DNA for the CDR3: TGTGCCAGCAGCCACACGGGAACCTATGGCTACACCTTC.

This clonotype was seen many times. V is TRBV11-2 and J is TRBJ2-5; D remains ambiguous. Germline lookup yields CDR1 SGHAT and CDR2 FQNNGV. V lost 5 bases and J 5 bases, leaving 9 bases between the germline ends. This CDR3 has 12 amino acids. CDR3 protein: CASSPPAETQYF. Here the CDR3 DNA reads TGTGCCAGCAGCCCACCGGCGGAGACCCAGTACTTC.

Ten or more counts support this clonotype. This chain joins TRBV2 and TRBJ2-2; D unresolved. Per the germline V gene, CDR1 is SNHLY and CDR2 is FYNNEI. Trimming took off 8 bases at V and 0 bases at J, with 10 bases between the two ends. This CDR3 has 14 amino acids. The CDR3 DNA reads TGTGCCAGCCAAAGCCTAGCGAACACCGGGGAGCTGTTTTTT. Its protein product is CASQSLANTGELFF.

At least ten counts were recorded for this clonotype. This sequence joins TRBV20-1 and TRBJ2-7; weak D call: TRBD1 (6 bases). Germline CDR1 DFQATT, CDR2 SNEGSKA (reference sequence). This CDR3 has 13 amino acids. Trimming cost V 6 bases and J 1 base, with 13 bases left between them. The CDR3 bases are TGCAGTGCCCAGGACAGTTTATCCTACGAGCAGTACTTC. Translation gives CSAQDSLSYEQYF.

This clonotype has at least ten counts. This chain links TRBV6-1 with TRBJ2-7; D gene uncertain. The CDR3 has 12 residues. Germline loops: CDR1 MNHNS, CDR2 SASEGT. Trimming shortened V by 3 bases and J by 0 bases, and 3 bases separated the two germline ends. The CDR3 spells CASSDSSYEQYF. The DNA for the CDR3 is TGTGCCAGCAGTGACAGCTCCTACGAGCAGTACTTC.

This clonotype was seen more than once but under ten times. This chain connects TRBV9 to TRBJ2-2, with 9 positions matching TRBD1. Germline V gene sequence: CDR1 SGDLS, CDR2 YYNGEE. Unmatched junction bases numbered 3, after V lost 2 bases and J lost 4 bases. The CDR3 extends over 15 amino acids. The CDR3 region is CASSVEGQGTGELFF. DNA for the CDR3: TGTGCCAGCAGCGTGGAGGGACAGGGCACCGGGGAGCTGTTTTTT.

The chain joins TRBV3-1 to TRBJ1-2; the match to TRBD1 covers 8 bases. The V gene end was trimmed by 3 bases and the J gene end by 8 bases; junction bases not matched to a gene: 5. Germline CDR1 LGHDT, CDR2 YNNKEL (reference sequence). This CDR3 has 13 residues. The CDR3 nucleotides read TGTGCCAGCAGCCATATCGGACAGGGAGGCTACACCTTC. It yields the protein CASSHIGQGGYTF.

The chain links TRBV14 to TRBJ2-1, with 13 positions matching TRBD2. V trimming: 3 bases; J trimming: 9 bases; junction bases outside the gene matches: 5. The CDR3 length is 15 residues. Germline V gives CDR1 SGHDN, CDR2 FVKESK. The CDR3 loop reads CASSHGLAGVFEQFF. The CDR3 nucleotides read TGTGCCAGCAGCCACGGACTAGCGGGAGTTTTTGAGCAGTTCTTC.

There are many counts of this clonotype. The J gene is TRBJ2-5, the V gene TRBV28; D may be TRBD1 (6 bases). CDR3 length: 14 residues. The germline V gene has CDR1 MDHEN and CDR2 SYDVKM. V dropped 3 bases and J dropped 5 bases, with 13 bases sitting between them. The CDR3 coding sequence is TGTGCCAGCAGTTTCACAGGGTTCGGGGAGACCCAGTACTTC. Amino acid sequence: CASSFTGFGETQYF.

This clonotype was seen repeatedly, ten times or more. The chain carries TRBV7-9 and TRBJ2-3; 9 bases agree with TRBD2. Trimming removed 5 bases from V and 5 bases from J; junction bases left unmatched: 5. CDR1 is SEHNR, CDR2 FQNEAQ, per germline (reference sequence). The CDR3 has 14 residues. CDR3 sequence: CASSAGLARDTQYF. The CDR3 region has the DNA TGTGCCAGCAGCGCCGGACTAGCGAGAGATACGCAGTATTTT. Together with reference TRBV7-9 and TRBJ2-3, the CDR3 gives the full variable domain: DTGVSQNPRHKITKRGQNVTFRCDPISEHNRLYWYRQTLGQGPEFLTYFQNEAQLEKSRLLSDRFSAERPKGSFSTLEIQRTEQGDSAMYLCASSAGLARDTQYFGPGTRLTVL.

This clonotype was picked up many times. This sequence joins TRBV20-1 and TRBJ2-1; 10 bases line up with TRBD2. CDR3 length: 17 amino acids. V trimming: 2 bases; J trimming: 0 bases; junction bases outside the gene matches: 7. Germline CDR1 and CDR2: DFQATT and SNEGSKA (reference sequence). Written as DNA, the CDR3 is TGCAGTGCTAGAAAGACTAGCGGGTCAAGCTCCTACAATGAGCAGTTCTTC. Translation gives CSARKTSGSSSYNEQFF.

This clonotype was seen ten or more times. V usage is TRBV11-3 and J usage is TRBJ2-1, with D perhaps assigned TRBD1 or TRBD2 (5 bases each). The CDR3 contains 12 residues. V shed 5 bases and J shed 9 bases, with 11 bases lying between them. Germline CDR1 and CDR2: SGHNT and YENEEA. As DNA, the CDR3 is TGTGCCAGCAGCCCGAGGGGTTCTGAGCAGTTCTTC. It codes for CASSPRGSEQFF.

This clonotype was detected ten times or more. The CDR3 DNA reads as TGTGCCAGCAGCCCGCGACCGTACACCGGGGAGCTGTTTTTT. It encodes CASSPRPYTGELFF. The chain employs TRBV7-2 and TRBJ2-2; D gene uncertain. Germline V gives CDR1 SGHTA, CDR2 FQGNSA. V lost 5 bases and J 3 bases, leaving 10 bases between the germline ends. The length of the CDR3 is 14 residues.

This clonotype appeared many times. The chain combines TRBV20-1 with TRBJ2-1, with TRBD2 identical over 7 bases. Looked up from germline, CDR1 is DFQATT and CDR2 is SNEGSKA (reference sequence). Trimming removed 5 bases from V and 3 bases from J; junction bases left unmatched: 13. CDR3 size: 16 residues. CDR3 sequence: CSAHQPSGSVYNEQFF. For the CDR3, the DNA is TGCAGTGCTCACCAACCTAGCGGCTCCGTCTACAATGAGCAGTTCTTC.

The CDR3 sequence: CASSVTGALLYGYTF. Written as DNA, the CDR3 is TGTGCCAGCAGTGTGACAGGGGCCCTTCTCTATGGCTACACCTTC. The rearrangement joins TRBV27 to TRBJ1-2; 8 bases fit TRBD1. Germline CDR1 MNHEY, CDR2 SMNVEV (reference sequence). The J segment lost 4 bases and the V segment lost 5 bases, leaving 9 bases of the junction unmatched. This CDR3 region has 15 residues.

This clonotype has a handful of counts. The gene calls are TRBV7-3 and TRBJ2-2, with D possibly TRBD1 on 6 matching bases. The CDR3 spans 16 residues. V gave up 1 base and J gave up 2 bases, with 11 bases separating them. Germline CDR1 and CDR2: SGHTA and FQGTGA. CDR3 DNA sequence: TGTGCCAGCAGCTTAAGTGGACAGAGTAACACCGGGGAGCTGTTTTTT. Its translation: CASSLSGQSNTGELFF. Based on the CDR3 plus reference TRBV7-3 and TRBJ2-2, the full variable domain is GAGVSQTPSNKVTEKGKYVELRCDPISGHTALYWYRQSLGQGPEFLIYFQGTGAADDSGLPNDRFFAVRPEGSVSTLKIQRTERGDSAVYLCASSLSGQSNTGELFFGEGSRLTVL.

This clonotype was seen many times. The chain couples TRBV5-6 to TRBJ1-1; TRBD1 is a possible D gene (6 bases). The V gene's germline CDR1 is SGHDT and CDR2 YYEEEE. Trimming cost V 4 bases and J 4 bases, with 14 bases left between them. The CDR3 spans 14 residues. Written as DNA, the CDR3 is TGTGCCAGCAGCCCCCTCATCAGGGGCACTGAAGCTTTCTTT. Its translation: CASSPLIRGTEAFF.